This entry lists 14 T cell receptor beta chains sequenced from one sample in a study of blood T cell repertoires in COVID-19. TCRdb's copy holds only in-frame clones and misses some; the assay was immunoSEQ multiplex PCR. The table has roughly 100,000 clones, over 80% seen once. Sequenced: peripheral blood. The receptors shown here come from a woman between 50 and 59 years old in a cohort sampled during active COVID-19.

This clone was found once. The chain carries TRBV4-1 and TRBJ1-2; D possibly corresponds to TRBD1 (6 bases). The germline V gene encodes CDR1 MGHRA and CDR2 YSYEKL. V was trimmed by 5 bases and J by 7 bases, leaving 20 bases between them. The length of the CDR3 is 15 residues. The CDR3 DNA follows: TGCGCCAGCAGCGCGCGGCCCGTAGGGGGATCTGGCTACACCTTC. Translation: CASSARPVGGSGYTF.

The CDR3 loop reads CASSLYLWGWVGYTF. As DNA, the CDR3 is TGTGCCAGCAGCTTATATCTGTGGGGCTGGGTAGGCTACACCTTC. The rearrangement joins TRBV13 to TRBJ1-2; D might be TRBD1 (5 bases). Germline-derived CDR1 and CDR2 are PRHDT and FYEKMQ (reference sequence). Trimming cost V 2 bases and J 8 bases, with 18 bases left between them. The CDR3 has 15 residues.

V is TRBV30 and J is TRBJ1-4, with D tentatively TRBD1 (6 bases). This CDR3 is 14 amino acids long. The germline CDR1 and CDR2 sequences are GTSNPN and SVGIG (reference sequence). V was trimmed by 3 bases and J by 0 bases, leaving 8 bases between them. For the CDR3, the DNA is TGTGCCTGGAGCGAGGGGGCAACTAATGAAAAACTGTTTTTT. It specifies CAWSEGATNEKLFF.

The chain uses TRBV9 and TRBJ2-1; the D gene is possibly TRBD2 (5 bases). This CDR3 is 15 amino acids long. Trimming shortened V by 4 bases and J by 7 bases, and 18 bases separated the two germline ends. Germline-derived CDR1 and CDR2 are SGDLS and YYNGEE. CDR3 bases: TGTGCCAGCAGCCTCGGACTGCCCGTGACGAATGAGCAGTTCTTC. Its protein product is CASSLGLPVTNEQFF. The full variable domain, its missing parts supplied by reference TRBV9 and TRBJ2-1, is DSGVTQTPKHLITATGQRVTLRCSPRSGDLSVYWYQQSLDQGLQFLIQYYNGEERAKGNILERFSAQQFPDLHSELNLSSLELGDSALYFCASSLGLPVTNEQFFGPGTRLTVL.

This clone turned up a few times. The chain uses TRBV5-6 and TRBJ1-2; no reliable D call. Trimming took 4 bases from V and 4 from J, leaving 14 bases between them. In germline, CDR1 is SGHDT, CDR2 YYEEEE. The CDR3 sequence is 14 residues long. CDR3 loop: CASSGSVNPYGYTF. The CDR3, as DNA: TGTGCCAGCAGCGGCTCTGTGAACCCCTATGGCTACACCTTC.

The chain joins TRBV28 to TRBJ1-6; 9 nucleotides align to TRBD1. J lost 7 bases, V lost 2 bases, and 6 bases had no gene match. Germline CDR1 MDHEN, CDR2 SYDVKM. The CDR3 spans 16 residues. CDR3 in DNA: TGTGCCAGCAGTTTACCCACCGGGACAGGGAATTCACCCCTCCACTTT. Its translation: CASSLPTGTGNSPLHF.

The chain recombines TRBV5-4 with TRBJ1-6; 7 bases fit TRBD1. The CDR3 length is 19 residues. Germline loops: CDR1 SGHNT, CDR2 YYREEE (reference sequence). V lost 1 base to trimming and J lost 4 bases; unmatched junction nucleotides: 14. CDR3 residues: CASSLTGTDIPHYNSPLHF. CDR3 sequence (DNA): TGTGCCAGCAGCTTGACCGGGACAGACATTCCACATTATAATTCACCCCTCCACTTT.

In nucleotides, the CDR3 is TGTGCCAGCAGCGCTAGCGGGAACCCCATTTACAATGAGCAGTTCTTC. Translating gives CASSASGNPIYNEQFF. The V and J genes are TRBV9 and TRBJ2-1, with 9 bases aligning to TRBD2. The CDR3 is 16 residues long. Germline values: CDR1 SGDLS, CDR2 YYNGEE. V dropped 3 bases and J dropped 4; count of bases not matched to a gene: 8.

J is TRBJ2-7 and V is TRBV28; possibly TRBD1 for D (6 bases). This CDR3 contains 12 residues. In germline, CDR1 is MDHEN, CDR2 SYDVKM. V was clipped by 6 bases and J by 2 bases, with 8 bases between them. Here the CDR3 reads CASRTGAYEQYF. In DNA form, the CDR3 reads TGTGCCAGCAGGACAGGAGCCTACGAGCAGTACTTC. Complete variable domain (other parts from reference TRBV28 and TRBJ2-7): DVKVTQSSRYLVKRTGEKVFLECVQDMDHENMFWYRQDPGLGLRLIYFSYDVKMKEKGDIPEGYSVSREKKERFSLILESASTNQTSMYLCASRTGAYEQYFGPGTRLTVT.

The chain has TRBV5-1 and TRBJ2-1; 12 bases match TRBD2. The CDR3 is 17 residues long. V was clipped by 5 bases and J by 4 bases; unmatched bases: 10. The germline gives CDR1 SGHRS, CDR2 YFSETQ. This CDR3 reads CASSLTSGSWGYNEQFF. CDR3 DNA: TGCGCCAGCAGTTTGACTAGCGGGAGCTGGGGTTACAATGAGCAGTTCTTC.

This chain connects TRBV24-1 to TRBJ2-1; 9 bases agree with TRBD1. Germline loops: CDR1 KGHDR, CDR2 SFDVKD. This CDR3 is 15 amino acids long. With 0 bases clipped from V and 6 bases from J, the junction kept 2 bases outside the gene matches. CDR3 in DNA: TGTGCCACCAGTGATTTGGGGACAGGGCTCAATGAGCAGTTCTTC. It encodes CATSDLGTGLNEQFF.

This clone showed up just once. This chain joins TRBV28 and TRBJ1-3; 7 positions match TRBD1. The germline gives CDR1 MDHEN, CDR2 SYDVKM. The CDR3 has 13 amino acids. Trimming cost V 9 bases and J 1 base; bases outside gene matches: 3. The CDR3 sequence is CASRTGSGNTIYF. The CDR3 coding sequence is TGTGCCAGTAGGACAGGTTCTGGAAACACCATATATTTT.

The V and J genes are TRBV4-2 and TRBJ2-7; D perhaps matches TRBD2 (5 bases). V was trimmed by 1 base and J by 3 bases, leaving 10 bases between them. Germline V CDR1 and CDR2: LGHNA, YNFKEQ. The CDR3 has 14 amino acids. Written as DNA, the CDR3 is TGTGCCAGCAGCCAAGGGGCGAGGGTCTACGAGCAGTACTTC. Protein sequence: CASSQGARVYEQYF.

The chain uses TRBV3-1 (or the pseudogene TRBV3-2) and TRBJ1-1; weak D call: TRBD1 (5 bases). Trimming took 1 base from V and 1 from J, leaving 10 bases between them. Germline CDR1 and CDR2: LGHDT and YNNKEL (reference sequence). The CDR3 has 15 amino acids. This CDR3 reads CASSQAGHRNTEAFF. The CDR3, as DNA: TGTGCCAGCAGCCAAGCCGGACACCGGAACACTGAAGCTTTCTTT.